The 13 T cell receptor beta chains listed next were all sequenced from one sample in a study of shared clonotypes between healthy human individuals. Using immunoSEQ multiplex PCR, the repertoire was profiled, and TCRdb retains in-frame clones only, with some absent. The top ten clones hold over 13% of a sample with about 96,000 clones, around half of them seen once. Source material: PBMCs. Source of these receptors: a woman between 35 and 50 years old in good health. Some clones in this sample may be carry-over from other donors' samples.

This clone occurred many times. The chain couples TRBV29-1 to TRBJ2-5, with a possible D match to TRBD2 (6 bases). The V end was cut by 4 bases, the J end by 6 bases, with 15 bases between. From germline, CDR1 is SQVTM and CDR2 ANQGSEA. The CDR3 is made up of 13 amino acids. The CDR3 loop is CSVGSEGIKTQYF. Here the CDR3 DNA reads TGCAGCGTTGGATCGGAGGGAATAAAGACCCAGTACTTC.

This chain links TRBV11-1 with TRBJ2-5; TRBD2 is a possible D gene (5 bases). This CDR3 is 12 amino acids long. V was cut by 2 bases and J by 7 bases, with 8 bases left in between. In germline, CDR1 is SGHAT, CDR2 FQDESV (reference sequence). This CDR3 reads CASSLSGGTQYF. CDR3 nucleotide sequence: TGTGCCAGCAGCTTATCCGGAGGGACCCAGTACTTC.

The V and J genes are TRBV4-1 and TRBJ1-5; the D is unclear. The germline V and J ends were trimmed by 0 bases and 3 bases, with 12 bases remaining between them. In germline, CDR1 is MGHRA, CDR2 YSYEKL. The CDR3 extends over 16 amino acids. The CDR3 here is CASSQEFGVPNQPQHF. The CDR3 DNA is TGCGCCAGCAGCCAAGAGTTTGGGGTTCCCAATCAGCCCCAGCATTTT.

The chain uses TRBV27 and TRBJ2-3, with 9 bases fitting TRBD2. V shed 7 bases, J shed 4 bases, and the junction held 6 bases outside the gene matches. Germline CDR1 reads MNHEY; CDR2 reads SMNVEV (reference sequence). The CDR3 sequence is 14 residues long. Here the CDR3 reads CASNPSGIADTQYF. DNA of the CDR3: TGTGCCAGCAACCCTAGCGGGATCGCAGATACGCAGTATTTT.

This clone has just a few counts. The chain joins TRBV29-1 to TRBJ2-3; D unresolved. CDR3 length equals 13 residues. CDR1 SQVTM and CDR2 ANQGSEA come from the germline V gene. V was pared by 2 bases and J by 1 base, with 7 bases between. In DNA form, the CDR3 reads TGCAGCGTTGAATCCCGGGGCACAGATACGCAGTATTTT. This translates into CSVESRGTDTQYF.

As concerns this clone: It may be a read error: a sequence one base away is much more abundant. The chain joins TRBV28 to TRBJ2-7; no reliable D call. CDR1 MDHEN and CDR2 SYDVKM come from the germline V gene. The CDR3 extends over 16 amino acids. V lost 6 bases and J 3 bases, leaving 21 bases between the germline ends. The CDR3 protein is CASSHPPSYLDYEQYF. The CDR3, as DNA: TGTGCCAGCAGCCACCCCCCGTCCTACCTTGACTACGAGCAGTACTTC.

Remarks on this clone: A far larger clone lies a single base away; this is likely a read error. Other nucleotide sequences in the sample specify the same CDR3. The gene calls are TRBV20-1 and TRBJ2-1; D unclear. Germline V lookup: CDR1 DFQATT, CDR2 SNEGSKA (reference sequence). V was trimmed by 4 bases and J by 9 bases, leaving 7 bases between them. This CDR3 has 10 residues. CDR3 DNA: TGCAGTGCTACTAACGCTGAGCAGTTCTTC. Translating it yields CSATNAEQFF.

For this clone: This is likely an artifact of a read error, given a far larger clone one base away. The rearrangement links TRBV5-1 to TRBJ2-4; D perhaps matches TRBD2 (5 bases). CDR1 SGHRS and CDR2 YFSETQ come from the germline V gene. V was shortened by 4 bases and J by 6 bases, with 17 bases between the two germline ends. This CDR3 is built from 15 residues. The DNA for the CDR3 is TGCGCCAGCAGCCTAGAGGGCCGACCCGGAAACATTCAGTACTTC. This translates into CASSLEGRPGNIQYF.

This chain connects TRBV5-1 to TRBJ2-2; D not certain. V gave up 0 bases and J gave up 1 base, with 4 bases separating them. The germline V gene has CDR1 SGHRS and CDR2 YFSETQ. The CDR3 runs to 14 residues. CDR3 protein: CASSLDGNTGELFF. The CDR3 nucleotides read TGCGCCAGCAGCTTGGACGGGAACACCGGGGAGCTGTTTTTT. The complete variable domain, with remaining parts taken from reference TRBV5-1 and TRBJ2-2, reads KAGVTQTPRYLIKTRGQQVTLSCSPISGHRSVSWYQQTPGQGLQFLFEYFSETQRNKGNFPGRFSGRQFSNSRSEMNVSTLELGDSALYLCASSLDGNTGELFFGEGSRLTVL.

In this sample, this clone turned up many times. The genes are TRBV5-1 and TRBJ2-1; tentatively, D is TRBD1 (6 bases). With 3 bases removed from V and 9 bases from J, the gap between germline ends came to 19 bases. The CDR3 is made up of 15 amino acids. The germline CDR1 and CDR2 sequences are SGHRS and YFSETQ. CDR3 DNA: TGCGCCAGCAGCTCCCTGACAGGCTCCGATGGTGAGCAGTTCTTC. Translation gives CASSSLTGSDGEQFF.

This clone was detected ten times or more. The sample contains more than one DNA sequence encoding this CDR3. V is TRBV9 and J is TRBJ2-3; no definite D call. The germline V gene has CDR1 SGDLS and CDR2 YYNGEE. The V end lost 0 bases, the J end lost 0 bases, and 5 bases lay between the germline ends. The CDR3 is made up of 14 amino acids. CDR3 in DNA: TGTGCCAGCAGCGTAGCCGGGAGCACAGATACGCAGTATTTT. Encoded protein: CASSVAGSTDTQYF.

A few counts support this clone. V is TRBV29-1 and J is TRBJ1-3; possibly TRBD1 for D (6 bases). The V gene lost 0 bases and the J gene lost 0 bases, with 15 bases spanning the gap. The CDR3 has 17 residues. Germline V gene lookup returns CDR1 SQVTM and CDR2 ANQGSEA. The CDR3 protein is CSVEDPWTASSGNTIYF. As DNA, the CDR3 is TGCAGCGTTGAAGACCCCTGGACAGCAAGCTCTGGAAACACCATATATTTT.

This clone was seen many times. The V call is TRBV2, the J call TRBJ2-7; D may correspond to TRBD1 or TRBD2 (6 bases each). Trimming stripped 8 bases from V and 0 bases from J, with 8 bases between. The length of the CDR3 is 12 residues. CDR1 SNHLY and CDR2 FYNNEI come from the germline V gene. The CDR3 nucleotides are TGTGCCAGCGGGGGGCCCTCCTACGAGCAGTACTTC. It encodes CASGGPSYEQYF.